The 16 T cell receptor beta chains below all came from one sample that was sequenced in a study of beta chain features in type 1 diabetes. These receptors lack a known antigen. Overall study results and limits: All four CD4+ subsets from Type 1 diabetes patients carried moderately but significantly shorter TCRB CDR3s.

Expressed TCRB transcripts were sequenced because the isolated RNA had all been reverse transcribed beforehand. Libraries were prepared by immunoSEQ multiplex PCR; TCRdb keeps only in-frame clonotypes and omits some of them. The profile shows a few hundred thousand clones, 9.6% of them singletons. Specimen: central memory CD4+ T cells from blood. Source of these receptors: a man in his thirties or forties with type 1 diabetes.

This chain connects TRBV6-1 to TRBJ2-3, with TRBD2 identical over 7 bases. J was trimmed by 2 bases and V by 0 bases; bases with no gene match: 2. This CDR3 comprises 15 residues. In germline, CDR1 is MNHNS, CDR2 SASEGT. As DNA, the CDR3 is TGTGCCAGCAGTGAAGCGGGGGACTACACAGATACGCAGTATTTT. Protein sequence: CASSEAGDYTDTQYF.

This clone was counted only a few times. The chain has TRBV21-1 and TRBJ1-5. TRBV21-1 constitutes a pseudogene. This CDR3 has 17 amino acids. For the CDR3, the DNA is TGTGCCAGCAGCCCCGGGGGCGGTTCCATTAGCAATCAGCCCCAGCATTTT. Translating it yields CASSPGGGSISNQPQHF.

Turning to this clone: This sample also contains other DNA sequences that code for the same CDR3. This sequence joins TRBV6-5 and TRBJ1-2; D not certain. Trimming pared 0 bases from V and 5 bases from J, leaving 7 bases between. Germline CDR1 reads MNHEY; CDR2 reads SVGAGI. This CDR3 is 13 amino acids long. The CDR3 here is CASSYSGEYGYTF. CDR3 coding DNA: TGTGCCAGCAGTTACTCCGGGGAATATGGCTACACCTTC.

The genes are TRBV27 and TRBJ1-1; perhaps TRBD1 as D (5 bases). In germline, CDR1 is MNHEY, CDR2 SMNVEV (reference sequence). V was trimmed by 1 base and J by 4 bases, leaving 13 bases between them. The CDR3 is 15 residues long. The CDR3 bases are TGTGCCAGCAGTTTATTAGAGGGGCGAGTCACTGAAGCTTTCTTT. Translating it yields CASSLLEGRVTEAFF.

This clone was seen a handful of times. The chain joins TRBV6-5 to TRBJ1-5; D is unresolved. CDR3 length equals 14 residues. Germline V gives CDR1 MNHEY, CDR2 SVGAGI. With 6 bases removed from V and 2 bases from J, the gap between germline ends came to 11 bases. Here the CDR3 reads CASSFNAGNQPQHF. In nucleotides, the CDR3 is TGTGCCAGCAGCTTCAACGCGGGCAATCAGCCCCAGCATTTT.

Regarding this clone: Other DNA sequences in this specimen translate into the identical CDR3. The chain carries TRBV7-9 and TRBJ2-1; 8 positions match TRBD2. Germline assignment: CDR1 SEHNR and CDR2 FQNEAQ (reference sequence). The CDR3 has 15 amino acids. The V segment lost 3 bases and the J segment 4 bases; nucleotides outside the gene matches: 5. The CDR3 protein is CASSLVLAEYNEQFF. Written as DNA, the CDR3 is TGTGCCAGCAGCTTGGTACTAGCGGAGTACAATGAGCAGTTCTTC.

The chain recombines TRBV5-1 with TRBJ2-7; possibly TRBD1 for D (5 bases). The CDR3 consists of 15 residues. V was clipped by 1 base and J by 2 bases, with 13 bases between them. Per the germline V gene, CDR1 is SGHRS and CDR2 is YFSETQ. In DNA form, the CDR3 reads TGCGCCAGCAGCTTGAGGGAAGGGGTACCCTACGAGCAGTACTTC. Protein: CASSLREGVPYEQYF.

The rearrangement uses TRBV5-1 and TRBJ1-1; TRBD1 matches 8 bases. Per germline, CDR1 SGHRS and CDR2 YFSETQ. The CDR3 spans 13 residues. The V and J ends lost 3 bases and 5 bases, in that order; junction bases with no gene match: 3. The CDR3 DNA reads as TGCGCCAGCAGCTCGCAGGGGGCGACTGAAGCTTTCTTT. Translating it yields CASSSQGATEAFF. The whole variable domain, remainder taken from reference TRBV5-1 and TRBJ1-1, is KAGVTQTPRYLIKTRGQQVTLSCSPISGHRSVSWYQQTPGQGLQFLFEYFSETQRNKGNFPGRFSGRQFSNSRSEMNVSTLELGDSALYLCASSSQGATEAFFGQGTRLTVV.

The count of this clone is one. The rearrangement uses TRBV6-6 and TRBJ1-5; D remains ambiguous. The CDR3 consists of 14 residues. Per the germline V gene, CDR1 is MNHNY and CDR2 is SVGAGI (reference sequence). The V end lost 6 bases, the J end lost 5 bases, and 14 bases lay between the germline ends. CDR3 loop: CASSLAPVDQPQHF. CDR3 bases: TGTGCCAGCAGCTTGGCGCCCGTTGATCAGCCCCAGCATTTT.

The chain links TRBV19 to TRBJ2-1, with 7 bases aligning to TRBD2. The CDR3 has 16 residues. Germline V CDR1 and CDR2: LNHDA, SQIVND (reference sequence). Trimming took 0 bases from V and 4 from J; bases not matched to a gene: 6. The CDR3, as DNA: TGTGCCAGTAGTATAGAGAGGGACTACCCTTACAATGAGCAGTTCTTC. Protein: CASSIERDYPYNEQFF.

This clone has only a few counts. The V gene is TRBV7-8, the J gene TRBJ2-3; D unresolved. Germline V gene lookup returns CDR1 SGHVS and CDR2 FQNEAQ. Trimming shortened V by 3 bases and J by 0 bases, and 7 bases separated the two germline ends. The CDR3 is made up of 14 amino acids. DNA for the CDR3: TGTGCCAGCAGCTTTGGCTACAGCACAGATACGCAGTATTTT. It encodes CASSFGYSTDTQYF.

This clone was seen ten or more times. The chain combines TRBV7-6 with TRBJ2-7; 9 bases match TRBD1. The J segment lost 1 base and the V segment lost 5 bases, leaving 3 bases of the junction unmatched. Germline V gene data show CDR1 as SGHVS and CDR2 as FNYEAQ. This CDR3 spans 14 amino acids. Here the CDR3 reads CASSSDRGSYEQYF. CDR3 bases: TGTGCCAGCAGCAGCGACAGGGGGTCCTACGAGCAGTACTTC.

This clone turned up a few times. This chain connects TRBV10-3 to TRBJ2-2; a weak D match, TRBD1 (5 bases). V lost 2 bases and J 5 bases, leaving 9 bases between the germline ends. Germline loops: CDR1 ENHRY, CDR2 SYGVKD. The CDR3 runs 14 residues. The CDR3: CAISEPRATGELFF. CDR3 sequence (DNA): TGTGCCATCAGTGAGCCCAGGGCGACCGGGGAGCTGTTTTTT.

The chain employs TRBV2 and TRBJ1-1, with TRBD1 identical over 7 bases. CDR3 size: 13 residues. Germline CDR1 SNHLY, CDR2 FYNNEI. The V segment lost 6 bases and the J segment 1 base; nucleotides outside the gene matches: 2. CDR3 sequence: CASRGQSNTEAFF. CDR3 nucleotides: TGTGCCAGCAGGGGACAGTCGAACACTGAAGCTTTCTTT.

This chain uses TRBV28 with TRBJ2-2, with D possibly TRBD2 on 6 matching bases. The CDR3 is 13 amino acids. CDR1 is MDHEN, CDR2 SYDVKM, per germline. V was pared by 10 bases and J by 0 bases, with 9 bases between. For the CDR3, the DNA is TGTGCCACCCCGGGAGCGAACACCGGGGAGCTGTTTTTT. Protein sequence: CATPGANTGELFF.

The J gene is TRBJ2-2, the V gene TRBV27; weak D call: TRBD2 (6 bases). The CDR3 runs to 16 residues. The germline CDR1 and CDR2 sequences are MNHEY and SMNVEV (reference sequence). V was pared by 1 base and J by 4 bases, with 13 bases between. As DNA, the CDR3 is TGTGCCAGCAGTTTATTCGGGACTTGGGGCACCGGGGAGCTGTTTTTT. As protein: CASSLFGTWGTGELFF.